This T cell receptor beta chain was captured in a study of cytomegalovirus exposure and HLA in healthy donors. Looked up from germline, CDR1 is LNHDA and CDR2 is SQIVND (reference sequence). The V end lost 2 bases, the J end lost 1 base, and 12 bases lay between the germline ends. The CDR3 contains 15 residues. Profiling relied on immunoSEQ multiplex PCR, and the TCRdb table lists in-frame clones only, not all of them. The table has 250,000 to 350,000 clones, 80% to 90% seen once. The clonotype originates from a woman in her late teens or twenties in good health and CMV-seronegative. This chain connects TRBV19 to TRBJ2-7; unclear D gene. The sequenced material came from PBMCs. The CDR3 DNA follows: TGTGCCAGTAGTATAAGGTCCCCAGGTTCCTACGAGCAGTACTTC. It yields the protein CASSIRSPGSYEQYF.